This TCR beta chain was sequenced in a study of blood T cell repertoires in COVID-19. Study details: Spain, Italy and the United States supplied samples that represented acute and convalescent COVID-19. From T cells, B-cell-depleted T cells, or PBMCs came the material, which was cDNA or gDNA.

The length of the CDR3 is 11 residues. Germline-derived CDR1 and CDR2 are GTSNPN and SVGIG (reference sequence). The V gene lost 7 bases and the J gene lost 8 bases, with 12 bases spanning the gap. This clone was counted once. Assay: immunoSEQ multiplex PCR; the TCRdb copy retains only in-frame clones and omits some. The sample comprises approximately 200,000 clones, roughly 86% of which are singletons, and 2.5% to 3% rests with the top ten. This sequence was found in an older woman with acute or convalescent COVID-19. The specimen sequenced was peripheral blood. The chain employs TRBV30 and TRBJ2-1; D might be TRBD2 (6 bases). The CDR3 is CASGRRDEQFF. The CDR3 DNA reads TGTGCCTCTGGCAGGAGGGATGAGCAGTTCTTC.